This T cell receptor (beta chain) emerged from a study of OX40 agonist ivuxolimab in advanced cancers. Study-level points and caveats: Clonal expansion among partial responders at 0.1-3.0 mg/kg ranked near the lowest.

Sequenced by immunoSEQ multiplex PCR; TCRdb stores in-frame clones only, minus some. The sample records 40,000 or so clones, approximately 82% being singletons. The CDR3 spans 14 residues. Germline assignment: CDR1 SGHNT and CDR2 YYREEE (reference sequence). The ends lost 4 bases at V and 7 bases at J; junction bases unmatched: 8. Worth noting for this clone: Its specificity is unknown.

This sequence was found in an adult with an advanced solid tumor such as melanoma, head and neck, liver or kidney cancer. The specimen comprised CD4+ or CD8+ T cells sorted from blood, sampled in a trial of the OX40 agonist ivuxolimab. The V call is TRBV5-4, the J call TRBJ2-1; 7 bases line up with TRBD1. CDR3 amino acids: CASSAGTAPNEQFF. The CDR3 DNA reads TGTGCCAGCAGCGCCGGGACAGCGCCTAATGAGCAGTTCTTC.